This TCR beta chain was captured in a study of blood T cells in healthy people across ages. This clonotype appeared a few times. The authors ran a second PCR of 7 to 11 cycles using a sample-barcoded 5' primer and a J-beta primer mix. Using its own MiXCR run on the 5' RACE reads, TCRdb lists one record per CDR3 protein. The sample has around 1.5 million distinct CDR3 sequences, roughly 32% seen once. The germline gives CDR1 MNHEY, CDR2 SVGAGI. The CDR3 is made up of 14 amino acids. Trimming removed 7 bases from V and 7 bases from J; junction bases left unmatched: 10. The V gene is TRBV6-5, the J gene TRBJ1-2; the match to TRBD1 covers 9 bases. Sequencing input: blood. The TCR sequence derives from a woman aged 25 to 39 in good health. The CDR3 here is CASTQRTGAGGYTF. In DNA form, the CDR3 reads TGTGCCAGCACCCAAAGGACAGGGGCCGGTGGCTACACCTTC.